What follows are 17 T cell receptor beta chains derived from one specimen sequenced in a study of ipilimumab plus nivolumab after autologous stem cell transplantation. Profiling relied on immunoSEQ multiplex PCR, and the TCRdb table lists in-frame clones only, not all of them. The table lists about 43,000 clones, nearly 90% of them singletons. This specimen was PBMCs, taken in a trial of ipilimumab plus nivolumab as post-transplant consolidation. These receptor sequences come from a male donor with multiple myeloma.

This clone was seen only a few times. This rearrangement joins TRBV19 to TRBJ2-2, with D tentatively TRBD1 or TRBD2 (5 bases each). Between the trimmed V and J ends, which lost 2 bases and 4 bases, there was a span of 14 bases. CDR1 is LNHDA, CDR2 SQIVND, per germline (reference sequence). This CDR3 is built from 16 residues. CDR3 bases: TGTGCCAGTAGTATACCCTCCAGGGACCTCACCGGGGAGCTGTTTTTT. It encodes CASSIPSRDLTGELFF.

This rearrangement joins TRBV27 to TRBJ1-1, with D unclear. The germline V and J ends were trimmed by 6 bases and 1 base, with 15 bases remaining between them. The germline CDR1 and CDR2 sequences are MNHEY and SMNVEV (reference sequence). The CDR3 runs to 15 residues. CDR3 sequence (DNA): TGTGCCAGCAGATACTACAGCAATTCGAACACTGAAGCTTTCTTT. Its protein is CASRYYSNSNTEAFF.

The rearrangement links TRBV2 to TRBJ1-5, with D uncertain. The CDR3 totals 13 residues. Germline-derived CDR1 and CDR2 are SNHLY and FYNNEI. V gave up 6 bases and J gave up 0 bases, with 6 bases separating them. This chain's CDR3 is CASRFYSNQPQHF. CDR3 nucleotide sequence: TGTGCCAGCAGATTCTATAGCAATCAGCCCCAGCATTTT.

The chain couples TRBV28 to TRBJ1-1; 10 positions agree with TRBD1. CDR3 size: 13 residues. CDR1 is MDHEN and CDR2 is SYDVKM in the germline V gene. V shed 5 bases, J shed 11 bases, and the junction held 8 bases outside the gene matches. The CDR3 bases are TGTGCCAGCAGTGACAGGGGGCGTCTTAGGGCTTTCTTT. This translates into CASSDRGRLRAFF.

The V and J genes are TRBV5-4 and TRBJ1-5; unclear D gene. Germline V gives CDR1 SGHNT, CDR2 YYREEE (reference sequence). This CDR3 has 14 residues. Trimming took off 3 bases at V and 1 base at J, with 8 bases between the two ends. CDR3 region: CASSSPASNQPQHF. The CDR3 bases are TGTGCCAGCAGCTCCCCAGCGAGCAATCAGCCCCAGCATTTT. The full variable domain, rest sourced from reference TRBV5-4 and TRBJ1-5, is ETGVTQSPTHLIKTRGQQVTLRCSSQSGHNTVSWYQQALGQGPQFIFQYYREEENGRGNFPPRFSGLQFPNYSSELNVNALELDDSALYLCASSSPASNQPQHFGDGTRLSIL.

The CDR3 spells CATSRSLSGANVLTF. Written as DNA, the CDR3 is TGTGCCACCAGCAGAAGTCTCTCTGGGGCCAACGTCCTGACTTTC. The chain has TRBV15 and TRBJ2-6, with D unclear. In germline, CDR1 is LNHNV, CDR2 YYDKDF (reference sequence). V lost 2 bases and J 0 bases, leaving 5 bases between the germline ends. CDR3 length: 15 amino acids.

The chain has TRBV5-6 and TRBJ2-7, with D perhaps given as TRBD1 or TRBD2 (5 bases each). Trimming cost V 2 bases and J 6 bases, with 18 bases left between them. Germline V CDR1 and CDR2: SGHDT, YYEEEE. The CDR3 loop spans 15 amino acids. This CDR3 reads CASSFLPGPSREQYF. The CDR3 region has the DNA TGTGCCAGCAGCTTCCTTCCGGGGCCGAGTCGCGAGCAGTACTTC.

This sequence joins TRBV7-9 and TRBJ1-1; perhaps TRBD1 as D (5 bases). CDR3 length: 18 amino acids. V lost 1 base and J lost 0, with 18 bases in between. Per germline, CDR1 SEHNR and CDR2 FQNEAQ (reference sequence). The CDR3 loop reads CASSLVRAVPYMNTEAFF. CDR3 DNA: TGTGCCAGCAGCTTAGTCAGGGCAGTACCGTACATGAACACTGAAGCTTTCTTT.

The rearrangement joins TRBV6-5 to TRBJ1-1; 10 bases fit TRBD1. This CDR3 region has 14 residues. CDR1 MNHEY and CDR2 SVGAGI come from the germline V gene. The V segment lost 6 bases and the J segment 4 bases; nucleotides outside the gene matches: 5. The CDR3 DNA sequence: TGTGCCAGCAGGGAGACAGGGGGCGGCACTGAAGCTTTCTTT. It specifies CASRETGGGTEAFF.

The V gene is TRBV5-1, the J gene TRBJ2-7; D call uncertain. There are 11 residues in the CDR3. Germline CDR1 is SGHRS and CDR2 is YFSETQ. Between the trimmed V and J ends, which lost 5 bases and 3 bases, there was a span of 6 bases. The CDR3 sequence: CASRGHYEQYF. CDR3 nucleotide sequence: TGCGCCAGCAGGGGTCACTACGAGCAGTACTTC. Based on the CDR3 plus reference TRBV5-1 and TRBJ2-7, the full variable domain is KAGVTQTPRYLIKTRGQQVTLSCSPISGHRSVSWYQQTPGQGLQFLFEYFSETQRNKGNFPGRFSGRQFSNSRSEMNVSTLELGDSALYLCASRGHYEQYFGPGTRLTVT.

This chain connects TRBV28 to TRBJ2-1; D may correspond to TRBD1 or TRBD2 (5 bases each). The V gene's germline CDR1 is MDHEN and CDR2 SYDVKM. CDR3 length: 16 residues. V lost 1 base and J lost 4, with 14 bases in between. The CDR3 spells CASSLSGQGFYNEQFF. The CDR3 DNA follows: TGTGCCAGCAGTTTATCGGGGCAGGGATTTTACAATGAGCAGTTCTTC.

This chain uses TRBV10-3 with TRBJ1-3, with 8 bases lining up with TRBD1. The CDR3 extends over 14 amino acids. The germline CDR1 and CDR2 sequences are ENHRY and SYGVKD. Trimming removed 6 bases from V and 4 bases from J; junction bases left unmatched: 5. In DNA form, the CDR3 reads TGTGCCATCAGGCAGGGGGCGGAGGGAAACACCATATATTTT. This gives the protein CAIRQGAEGNTIYF.

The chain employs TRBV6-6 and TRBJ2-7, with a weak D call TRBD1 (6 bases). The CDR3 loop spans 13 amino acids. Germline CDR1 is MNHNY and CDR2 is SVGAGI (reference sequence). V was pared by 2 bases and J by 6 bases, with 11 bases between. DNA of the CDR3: TGTGCCAGCAGTTACCAGGGGTCGGGCGAGCAGTACTTC. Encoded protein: CASSYQGSGEQYF.

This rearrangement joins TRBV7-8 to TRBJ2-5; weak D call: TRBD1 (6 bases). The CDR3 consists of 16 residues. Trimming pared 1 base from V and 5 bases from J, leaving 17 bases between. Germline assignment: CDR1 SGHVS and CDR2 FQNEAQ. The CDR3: CASSLVGGRGEETQYF. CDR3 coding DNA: TGTGCCAGCAGCTTAGTTGGCGGCAGGGGAGAGGAGACCCAGTACTTC.

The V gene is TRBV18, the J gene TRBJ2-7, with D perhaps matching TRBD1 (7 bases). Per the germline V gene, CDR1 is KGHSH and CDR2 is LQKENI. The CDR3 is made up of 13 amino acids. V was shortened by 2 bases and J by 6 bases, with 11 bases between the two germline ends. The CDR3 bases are TGTGCCAGCTCACCAGGCAGGGGGGTCGAGCAGTACTTC. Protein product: CASSPGRGVEQYF.

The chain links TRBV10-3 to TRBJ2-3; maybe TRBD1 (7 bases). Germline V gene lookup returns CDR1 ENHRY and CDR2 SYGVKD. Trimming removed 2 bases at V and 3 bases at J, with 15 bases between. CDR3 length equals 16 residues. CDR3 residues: CAISEGLAGQTDTQYF. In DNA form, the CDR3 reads TGTGCCATCAGTGAGGGGCTGGCGGGACAGACAGATACGCAGTATTTT.

This CDR3 is CASSLASGSYGYTF. The CDR3 nucleotides are TGCGCCAGCAGCTTGGCCTCGGGTAGCTATGGCTACACCTTC. The V call is TRBV5-1, the J call TRBJ1-2; D unclear. The CDR3 is 14 residues long. Germline CDR1 is SGHRS and CDR2 is YFSETQ. With 0 bases removed from V and 4 bases from J, the gap between germline ends came to 10 bases.